A selection of T cell receptor beta chains follows, all from one sample in a study of T cell responses to AZD1222 COVID-19 vaccine. The repertoire was sequenced with immunoSEQ multiplex PCR; TCRdb's copy has only in-frame clones and lacks some. The data contain some 140,000 clones, about 90% of them seen just once; the ten biggest clones take up 1.5% to 2%. This specimen consisted of peripheral blood, obtained on day 0 of AZD1222 vaccination. The receptors were sampled from an adult in good health. The CDR3 runs from the conserved cysteine through the conserved F or W. Each record gives: CDR3 protein, CDR3 DNA, clone size, V gene, J gene, D gene. A D gene is named only where the DNA matches it firmly. The size entry is marked missing in some rows and otherwise reads once, few, many or a size class.

CASSLMSAGRDTQYF	TGCGCCAGCAGCCTCATGAGTGCGGGGAGAGATACGCAGTATTTT	-	TRBV4-1	TRBJ2-3	-
CASSGDRKDNQPQHF	TGTGCCAGTAGTGGCGACAGAAAAGATAATCAGCCCCAGCATTTT	-	TRBV19	TRBJ1-5	-
CASSPGISYNEQFF	TGTGCCAGTTCTCCCGGTATATCCTACAATGAGCAGTTCTTC	-	TRBV6-5	TRBJ2-1	-
CASTFQGAVGEAFF	TGTGCCAGTACCTTTCAGGGGGCGGTAGGCGAAGCTTTCTTT	-	TRBV19	TRBJ1-1	TRBD1
CAWSVWEQGAMNTEAFF	TGTGCCTGGAGTGTTTGGGAACAGGGGGCAATGAACACTGAAGCTTTCTTT	-	TRBV30	TRBJ1-1	TRBD1
CASSLGAANYGYTF	TGTGCCAGCAGTTTAGGTGCTGCCAACTATGGCTACACCTTC	-	TRBV28	TRBJ1-2	-
CASSLTPPYSPLHF	TGTGCCAGCAGTTTAACCCCCCCATATTCACCCCTCCACTTT	once	TRBV27	TRBJ1-6	-
CASSLGFPETNYEQYF	TGTGCCAGCAGCTTAGGTTTCCCAGAAACGAACTACGAGCAGTACTTC	few	TRBV13	TRBJ2-7	-
CASSRRGQKNGELFF	TGTGCCAGCAGCCGGCGGGGACAGAAAAACGGGGAGCTGTTTTTT	-	TRBV6-5	TRBJ2-2	-
CATLAAVTGELFF	TGTGCCACCCTAGCGGCAGTCACCGGGGAGCTGTTTTTT	-	TRBV6-6	TRBJ2-2	TRBD2
CASSYRGTYNEKLFF	TGTGCCAGCAGTTATCGGGGCACCTATAATGAAAAACTGTTTTTT	few	TRBV27	TRBJ1-4	-
CASSELMVSSGNTIYF	TGTGCCAGCAGTGAACTTATGGTGTCCTCTGGAAACACCATATATTTT	-	TRBV2	TRBJ1-3	-
CAISESFMNYGYTF	TGTGCCATCAGTGAGTCCTTCATGAACTATGGCTACACCTTC	-	TRBV10-3	TRBJ1-2	-
CASSQVRPGNTIYF	TGTGCCAGCAGCCAAGTTCGTCCTGGAAACACCATATATTTT	-	TRBV14	TRBJ1-3	-
CATSDPGQGYTGELFF	TGTGCCACCAGTGATCCGGGACAGGGATACACCGGGGAGCTGTTTTTT	-	TRBV24-1	TRBJ2-2	TRBD1
CASSFKGASWSSDTQYF	TGTGCCAGCAGCTTCAAGGGGGCTAGTTGGTCGTCAGATACGCAGTATTTT	-	TRBV11-2	TRBJ2-3	TRBD1
CASSHRDTNNEQFF	TGTGCCAGCAGCCATCGAGATACAAACAATGAGCAGTTCTTC	few	TRBV7-8	TRBJ2-1	-
CALNRDFSYNEQFF	TGTGCTCTAAACCGGGACTTCTCCTACAATGAGCAGTTCTTC	-	TRBV30	TRBJ2-1	-
CASSPGLAGLPRFVVLPDTQYF	TGCGCCAGCAGCCCGGGACTAGCGGGACTCCCCAGGTTCGTGGTTCTCCCAGATACGCAGTATTTT	-	TRBV5-1	TRBJ2-3	TRBD2
CASSHKQGAFEKLFF	TGTGCCAGCAGCCACAAACAGGGCGCATTTGAAAAACTGTTTTTT	-	TRBV5-5	TRBJ1-4	-
CASTSGGGLAIQYF	TGTGCCAGTACTTCAGGGGGGGGCTTGGCCATTCAGTACTTC	-	TRBV19	TRBJ2-4	-
CATSRTGVSYEQYF	TGTGCCACCAGCAGGACAGGGGTTTCCTACGAGCAGTACTTC	-	TRBV15	TRBJ2-7	TRBD1
CASSPPGTGAGNTIYF	TGTGCCAGCTCACCGCCGGGGACAGGGGCTGGAAACACCATATATTTT	-	TRBV18	TRBJ1-3	TRBD1
CATSDFGHPAGGNEQFF	TGTGCCACCAGTGATTTCGGCCACCCAGCGGGAGGCAATGAGCAGTTCTTC	-	TRBV24-1	TRBJ2-1	TRBD2
CSVSSGNTIYF	TGCAGTGTCAGCTCTGGAAACACCATATATTTT	once	TRBV20-1	TRBJ1-3	-
CASSDRGLINQPQHF	TGTGCCAGCAGTGACCGGGGGTTAATCAATCAGCCCCAGCATTTT	-	TRBV2	TRBJ1-5	-
CASSDLIHNEQFF	TGTGCCAGCAGCGACCTCATACACAATGAGCAGTTCTTC	-	TRBV7-9	TRBJ2-1	-
CASPPGQGINEQFF	TGTGCCAGCCCCCCGGGACAGGGTATCAATGAGCAGTTCTTC	-	TRBV2	TRBJ2-1	TRBD1
CASSLEGASGSDEQFF	TGTGCCAGCAGCTTAGAGGGTGCGTCAGGGTCCGATGAGCAGTTCTTC	-	TRBV7-9	TRBJ2-1	-
CATRQGVGNTEAFF	TGTGCCACCAGGCAAGGGGTCGGAAACACTGAAGCTTTCTTT	-	TRBV15	TRBJ1-1	-
CASSLVGGQNTDTQYF	TGCGCCAGCAGCTTGGTTGGGGGACAAAACACAGATACGCAGTATTTT	-	TRBV5-1	TRBJ2-3	-
CSVAGIRTDTQYF	TGCAGCGTTGCGGGTATTAGGACAGATACGCAGTATTTT	-	TRBV29-1	TRBJ2-3	-
CASSPSAASNYGYTF	TGTGCCAGCTCACCATCGGCAGCTAGTAACTATGGCTACACCTTC	-	TRBV18	TRBJ1-2	-
CASSLIGTSGFYNEQFF	TGTGCCAGCAGCTTAATAGGGACTAGCGGATTCTACAATGAGCAGTTCTTC	-	TRBV7-3	TRBJ2-1	TRBD2
CASSSLTGGGTDTQYF	TGCGCCAGCAGCTCCCTGACAGGGGGCGGCACAGATACGCAGTATTTT	-	TRBV5-1	TRBJ2-3	TRBD1
CASGETGDGNTIYF	TGTGCCAGCGGGGAAACAGGGGACGGAAACACCATATATTTT	-	TRBV6-5	TRBJ1-3	TRBD1
CASSHAAGGLGGYTF	TGTGCCAGCAGCCATGCCGCAGGGGGACTGGGTGGCTACACCTTC	-	TRBV27	TRBJ1-2	TRBD1
CASRGQNGPLEAFF	TGTGCCAGTAGGGGACAGAATGGGCCTCTTGAAGCTTTCTTT	-	TRBV7-9	TRBJ1-1	TRBD1
CATSRVGGTDYEQYF	TGTGCCACCAGCAGAGTCGGCGGGACGGACTACGAGCAGTACTTC	-	TRBV15	TRBJ2-7	-
CASSLGNRGVEKLFF	TGCGCCAGCAGCTTGGGTAACAGGGGAGTCGAAAAACTGTTTTTT	-	TRBV5-1	TRBJ1-4	TRBD1
CASSAPSTVSNEQFF	TGTGCCAGCAGCGCGCCATCGACAGTGAGCAATGAGCAGTTCTTC	-	TRBV9	TRBJ2-1	-
CAAQGGSSYNSPLHF	TGTGCCGCACAAGGGGGAAGCTCCTATAATTCACCCCTCCACTTT	-	TRBV6-6	TRBJ1-6	-
CASSTPSGAAQYF	TGTGCCAGTAGTACACCTAGCGGGGCAGCGCAGTATTTT	-	TRBV19	TRBJ2-3	TRBD2
CASRRSLNTEAFF	TGTGCCAGCAGGCGCTCCTTGAACACTGAAGCTTTCTTT	-	TRBV28	TRBJ1-1	-
CASSPDGYGYTF	TGTGCCAGCAGTCCGGACGGCTATGGCTACACCTTC	-	TRBV12-3/TRBV12-4	TRBJ1-2	-
CASSFSGGNQPQHF	TGTGCCAGCAGCTTCTCGGGGGGCAATCAGCCCCAGCATTTT	-	TRBV7-9	TRBJ1-5	-
CASSVVSFGPLSGNTIYF	TGTGCCAGCAGCGTAGTCTCTTTCGGACCACTCTCTGGAAACACCATATATTTT	-	TRBV9	TRBJ1-3	-
CASSLETGNTEAFF	TGTGCCAGCAGCCTTGAAACAGGGAACACTGAAGCTTTCTTT	-	TRBV7-9	TRBJ1-1	-
CASSSTRREQFF	TGTGCCAGCAGTTCAACTCGAAGGGAGCAGTTCTTC	-	TRBV28	TRBJ2-1	-
CASSQGTVNTEAFF	TGTGCCAGCAGCCAGGGGACAGTGAACACTGAAGCTTTCTTT	-	TRBV3-1/TRBV3-2	TRBJ1-1	TRBD1
CASSSGDRGLETQYF	TGTGCCAGCAGCTCAGGGGACAGGGGATTAGAGACCCAGTACTTC	-	TRBV5-4	TRBJ2-5	TRBD1
CASSRPGAWSPLHF	TGTGCCAGCAGCCGCCCGGGGGCGTGGTCACCCCTCCACTTT	-	TRBV7-2	TRBJ1-6	-
CASRAGLREKLFF	TGTGCCAGCAGGGCAGGGCTTCGTGAAAAACTGTTTTTT	-	TRBV28	TRBJ1-4	-
CASTLTGRSYEQYF	TGTGCCAGTACCTTGACAGGGAGGAGCTACGAGCAGTACTTC	-	TRBV19	TRBJ2-7	-
CASRDRDTYEQYF	TGTGCCAGCAGGGACAGGGACACCTACGAGCAGTACTTC	once	TRBV11-2	TRBJ2-7	TRBD1
CASSTEPGTSSYEQYF	TGCGCCAGCAGCACGGAACCTGGGACTAGTTCCTACGAGCAGTACTTC	-	TRBV5-1	TRBJ2-7	TRBD2
CASNFRGQNTEAFF	TGTGCCAGTAATTTCAGGGGGCAGAACACTGAAGCTTTCTTT	-	TRBV6-6	TRBJ1-1	TRBD1
CASSLSETQYF	TGTGCCAGCAGCTTATCGGAGACCCAGTACTTC	-	TRBV7-9	TRBJ2-5	-
CASSPLLGGTCNQPQHF	TGCGCCAGCAGTCCGTTGTTAGGGGGGACGTGCAATCAGCCCCAGCATTTT	-	TRBV23-1	TRBJ1-5	-
CASSDSQETQYF	TGTGCCAGCAGTGACAGTCAAGAGACCCAGTACTTC	-	TRBV6-2/TRBV6-3	TRBJ2-5	-